These T cell receptor beta chains were read from a single sample in a study of T-cell memory formation after mild COVID-19. TCRdb itself ran the 5' RACE reads through MiXCR, one entry per CDR3 protein. The sample has 380,000 or so distinct CDR3 sequences; 13% to 15% are singletons. Sequenced input: PBMCs or a T cell subset sorted from them (not recorded which). These receptors were obtained from a man younger than 35 who had mild COVID-19 (a few samples of this study predate the infection). Cell type and time point are not known. The conserved cysteine and the conserved F or W are not part of the CDR3 here. Expanded clones get a size class; other rows say once, few or many, or leave the size out.

>TRBV19|TRBJ2-5|few
ASSPLSQETQY
>TRBV7-2|TRBJ2-1|many
ASSTIRQPTYNEQF
>TRBV4-3|TRBJ2-6|few
ASSQDYAGTGANVLT
>TRBV4-2|TRBJ1-6|NA
ASSQRDTGTISSPLH
>TRBV11-2|TRBJ2-3|many
ASSLADRPTDTQY
>TRBV19|TRBJ2-6|NA
ASSNTANSGANVLT
>TRBV5-6|TRBJ2-7|NA
ASRSQGESLKQY
>TRBV5-1|TRBJ2-1|few
ASKYEGASYNEQF
>TRBV11-2|TRBJ2-1|NA
ASSLANYNEQF
>TRBV7-2|TRBJ1-3|NA
ASSLFSSSGNTIY
>TRBV7-2|TRBJ2-2|many
ASSLRLAFAGELF
>TRBV5-1|TRBJ2-3|many
ASSLGRGSSTDTQY
>TRBV11-1|TRBJ1-3|few
ASSKDASGNTIY
>TRBV6-5|TRBJ1-4|few
ASQLTGGGEKLF
>TRBV21-1|TRBJ1-1|few
ASSGPQFCRRNTEAF
>TRBV6-1|TRBJ1-1|few
ASSLRSKNTEAF
>TRBV7-2|TRBJ2-5|few
ASSLERAGAGAQY
>TRBV7-9|TRBJ2-1|few
ASSLQF
>TRBV6-5|TRBJ2-7|few
ASSSGVTNEQY
>TRBV7-2|TRBJ2-3|many
ASSLGVSGGGTDTQY
>TRBV7-5|TRBJ1-1|few
ISVPEANPLTGGMNTEAF
>TRBV20-1|TRBJ2-5|few
SARVASEQETQY
>TRBV6-2/TRBV6-3|TRBJ1-1|few
ASSYGGTTEAF
>TRBV10-3|TRBJ2-3|NA
AIRPWGSTDTQY
>TRBV3-1|TRBJ1-2|few
ASSRETVNYGYT
>TRBV18|TRBJ1-2|NA
ASSRDRAGYGYT
>TRBV6-2/TRBV6-3|TRBJ2-3|NA
ASSTQTSGGGY
>TRBV12-3/TRBV12-4|TRBJ2-7|NA
ASSSGTAPYEQY
>TRBV4-3|TRBJ1-2|NA
ASSQVLFSWGYT
>TRBV7-3|TRBJ1-2|many
ASSSGTGGDGYT
>TRBV11-2|TRBJ2-5|NA
ASSFGSGGARETQY
>TRBV5-1|TRBJ2-5|NA
ASGEVSPQETQY
>TRBV12-5|TRBJ2-3|NA
ASGLDNLRGTQY
>TRBV3-1|TRBJ2-1|few
ASSQDYGTDYNEQF
>TRBV24-1|TRBJ2-3|NA
ATSRGAPNPRQY
>TRBV7-4|TRBJ2-3|many
ASSWIGTGSDTQY
>TRBV6-2/TRBV6-3|TRBJ1-6|medium-sized
ASSYSGGTSPLH
>TRBV5-4|TRBJ2-3|many
ASSFPGGPGSQY
>TRBV15|TRBJ2-7|many
ATSTRGGVYEQY
>TRBV7-6|TRBJ2-1|few
ASSFSGTYNEQF
>TRBV27|TRBJ1-6|NA
ASSLGRNSPLH
>TRBV6-2/TRBV6-3|TRBJ2-2|NA
ASRRSGGRGTGELF
>TRBV7-3|TRBJ2-5|few
ASSRSAGSQETQY
>TRBV5-1|TRBJ1-2|NA
ASSLALSNYGYT
>TRBV5-5|TRBJ2-2|few
ASSLGSGTGDTGELF
>TRBV29-1|TRBJ2-3|NA
STHSRNTQY
>TRBV20-1|TRBJ2-5|NA
SAPGQGVKETQY
>TRBV7-2|TRBJ2-1|many
ASSSAYTTEEQF
>TRBV6-5|TRBJ2-7|few
ASSPGRTANNEVD
>TRBV4-1|TRBJ2-1|many
ASSQDFWGQASYNEQF
>TRBV20-1|TRBJ1-3|NA
SARGGNTIY